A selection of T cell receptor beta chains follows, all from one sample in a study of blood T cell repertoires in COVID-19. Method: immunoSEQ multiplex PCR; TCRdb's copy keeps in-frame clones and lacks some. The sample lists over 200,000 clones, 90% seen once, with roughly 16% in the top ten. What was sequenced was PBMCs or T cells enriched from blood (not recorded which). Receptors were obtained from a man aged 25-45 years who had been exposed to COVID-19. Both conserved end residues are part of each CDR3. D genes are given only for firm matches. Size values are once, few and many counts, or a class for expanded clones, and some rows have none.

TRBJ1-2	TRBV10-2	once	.	TGCGCCAGCAGTGAGTCTGGGCACAGCTATGGCTACACCTTC	CASSESGHSYGYTF
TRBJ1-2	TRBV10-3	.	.	TGTGCCATCAGTGATCGGGGGGTCGGAGGCTACACCTTC	CAISDRGVGGYTF
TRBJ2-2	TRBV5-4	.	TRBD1	TGTGCCAGCACGCCAGGGGGCACCGGGGAGCTGTTTTTT	CASTPGGTGELFF
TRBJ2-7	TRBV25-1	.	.	TGTGCCAGCTCAAGAGGGGGGGGAAGCACCTACGAGCAGTACTTC	CASSRGGGSTYEQYF
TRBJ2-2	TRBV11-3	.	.	TGTGCCAGCAGCTTAGGAGGGACACCGTCCACCGGGGAGCTGTTTTTT	CASSLGGTPSTGELFF
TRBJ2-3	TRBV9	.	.	TGTGCCAGCAGCGTAGGGGGCTCCTTCACAGATACGCAGTATTTT	CASSVGGSFTDTQYF
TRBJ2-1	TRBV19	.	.	TGTGCCAGTAGTATACCAGGGGAGCAGTTCTTC	CASSIPGEQFF
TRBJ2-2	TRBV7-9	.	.	TGTGCCAGCAGCTTAGGTAGGCAGGTAAACACCGGGGAGCTGTTTTTT	CASSLGRQVNTGELFF
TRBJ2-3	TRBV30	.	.	TGTGCCTGGAGTGTGCAACTAGCCCCCTACACAGATACGCAGTATTTT	CAWSVQLAPYTDTQYF
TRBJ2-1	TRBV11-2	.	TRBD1	TGTGCCAGCAGCTTAGGCCGGACAGGGAGGTTCTTC	CASSLGRTGRFF
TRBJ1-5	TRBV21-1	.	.	TGTGCCAGCAGCAAAGGGGAACAGGGGGAAAATCAGCCCCAGCATTTT	CASSKGEQGENQPQHF
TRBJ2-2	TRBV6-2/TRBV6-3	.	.	TGTGCCAGCAGCCTAGGGAGGGGGGAGCTGTTTTTT	CASSLGRGELFF
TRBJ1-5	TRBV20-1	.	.	TGCAGTGCTAGTACGGGAGAGCCCCAGCATTTT	CSASTGEPQHF
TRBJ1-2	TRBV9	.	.	TGTGCCAGCAGCGTAGGAATCACAGCCGCCCTTAACTATGGCTACACCTTC	CASSVGITAALNYGYTF
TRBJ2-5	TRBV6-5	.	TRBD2	TGTGCCAGCAGATCGACGCGGGGGGCCCTTTACGACCAGTACTTC	CASRSTRGALYDQYF
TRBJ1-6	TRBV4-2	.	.	TGTGCCAGCAGCCAATTCCTGGGAGGTACAAATTCACCCCTCCACTTT	CASSQFLGGTNSPLHF
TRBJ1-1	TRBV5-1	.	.	TGCGCCAGCAGCCGAACGGGAAGCGCCATGAACACTGAAGCTTTCTTT	CASSRTGSAMNTEAFF
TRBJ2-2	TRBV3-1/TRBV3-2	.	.	TGTGCCAGCACTAGAAGTAGCGGTAATACCGGGGAGCTGTTTTTT	CASTRSSGNTGELFF
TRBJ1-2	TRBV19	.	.	TGTGCCAGTAGCCGGACCCTGGGGCTATCGGGTGGCTACACCTTC	CASSRTLGLSGGYTF
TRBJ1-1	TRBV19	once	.	TGTGCCAGTAGTACTTGGGGACAAATCAACACTGAAGCTTTCTTT	CASSTWGQINTEAFF
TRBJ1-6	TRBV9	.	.	TGTGCCAGCAGCCCCTTCTCAGGCAGAGATAATTCACCCCTCCACTTT	CASSPFSGRDNSPLHF
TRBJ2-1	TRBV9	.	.	TGTGCCAGCAGCGTAGAAGGGGGACCTACTGAGCAGTTCTTC	CASSVEGGPTEQFF